This T cell receptor (beta chain) came from a study of control samples from healthy donors and cancer patients. V was clipped by 5 bases and J by 0 bases, with 8 bases between them. The CDR3 loop spans 14 amino acids. Germline V gene sequence: CDR1 MGHRA, CDR2 YSYEKL. Using immunoSEQ multiplex PCR, the repertoire was profiled, and TCRdb retains in-frame clones only, with some absent. The repertoire includes 120,000 or so clones, roughly 91% of them detected once, and over 1.5% sits in the top ten. The V gene is TRBV4-1, the J gene TRBJ1-3; D remains unclear. The receptor's source is a man aged 50-59 years with head and neck cancer. The material sequenced was PBMCs. The CDR3 region has the DNA TGCGCCAGCAGCTCTGGGATCTCTGGAAACACCATATATTTT. Protein sequence: CASSSGISGNTIYF.